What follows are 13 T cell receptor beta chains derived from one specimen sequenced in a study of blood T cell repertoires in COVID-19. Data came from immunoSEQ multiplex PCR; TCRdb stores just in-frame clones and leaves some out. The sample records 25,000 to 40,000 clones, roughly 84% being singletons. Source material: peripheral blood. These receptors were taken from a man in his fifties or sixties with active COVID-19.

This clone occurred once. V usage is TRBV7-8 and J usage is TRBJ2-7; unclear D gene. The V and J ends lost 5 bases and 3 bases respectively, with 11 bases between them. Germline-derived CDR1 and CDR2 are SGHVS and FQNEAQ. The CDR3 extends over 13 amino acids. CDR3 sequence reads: CASSLTDRYEQYF. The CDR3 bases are TGTGCCAGCAGCCTAACAGACCGCTACGAGCAGTACTTC.

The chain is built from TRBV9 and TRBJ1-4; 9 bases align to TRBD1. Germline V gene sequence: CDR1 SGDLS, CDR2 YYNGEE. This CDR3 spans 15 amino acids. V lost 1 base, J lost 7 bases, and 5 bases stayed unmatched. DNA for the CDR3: TGTGCCAGCAGCGTATCCGGACAGGGGAGTGAAAAACTGTTTTTT. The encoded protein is CASSVSGQGSEKLFF.

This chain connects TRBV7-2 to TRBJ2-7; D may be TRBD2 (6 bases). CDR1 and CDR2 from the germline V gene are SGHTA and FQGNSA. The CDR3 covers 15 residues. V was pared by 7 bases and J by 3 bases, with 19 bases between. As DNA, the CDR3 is TGTGCCAGCACCCGACCGGAGGGCTCAGACTACGAGCAGTACTTC. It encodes CASTRPEGSDYEQYF.

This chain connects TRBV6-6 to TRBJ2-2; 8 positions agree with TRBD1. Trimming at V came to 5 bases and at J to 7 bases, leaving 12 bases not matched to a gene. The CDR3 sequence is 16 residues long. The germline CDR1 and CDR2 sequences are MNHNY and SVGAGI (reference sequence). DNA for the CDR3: TGTGCCAGCAGTCGCCCGACAGGGGCGAGGCACGGGGAGCTGTTTTTT. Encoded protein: CASSRPTGARHGELFF.

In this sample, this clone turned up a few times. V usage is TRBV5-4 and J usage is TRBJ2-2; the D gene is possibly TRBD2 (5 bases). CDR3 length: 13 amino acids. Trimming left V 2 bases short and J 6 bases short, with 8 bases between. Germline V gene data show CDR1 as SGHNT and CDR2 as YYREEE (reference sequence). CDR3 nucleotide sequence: TGTGCCAGCAGCTTCGCTAGCTCCGGGGAGCTGTTTTTT. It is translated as CASSFASSGELFF.

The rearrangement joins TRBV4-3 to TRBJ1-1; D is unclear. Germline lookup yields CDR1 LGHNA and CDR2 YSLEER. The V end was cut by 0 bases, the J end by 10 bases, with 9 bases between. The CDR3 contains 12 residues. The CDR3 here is CASSQEPGRAFF. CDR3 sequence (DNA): TGCGCCAGCAGCCAAGAGCCGGGGAGAGCTTTCTTT.

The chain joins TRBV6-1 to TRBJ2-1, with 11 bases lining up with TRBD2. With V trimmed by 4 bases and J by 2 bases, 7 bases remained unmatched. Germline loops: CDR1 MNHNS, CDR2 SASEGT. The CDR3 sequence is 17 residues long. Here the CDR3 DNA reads TGTGCCAGCAGTGCTAATAGCGGGGGGGACGCCTACAATGAGCAGTTCTTC. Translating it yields CASSANSGGDAYNEQFF.

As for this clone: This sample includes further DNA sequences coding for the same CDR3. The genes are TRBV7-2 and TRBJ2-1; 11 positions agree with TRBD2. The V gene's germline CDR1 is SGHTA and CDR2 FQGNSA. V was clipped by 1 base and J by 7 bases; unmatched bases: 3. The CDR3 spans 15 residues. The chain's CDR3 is CASSLVAGGGNEQFF. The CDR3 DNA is TGTGCCAGCAGCTTAGTAGCGGGAGGGGGGAATGAGCAGTTCTTC.

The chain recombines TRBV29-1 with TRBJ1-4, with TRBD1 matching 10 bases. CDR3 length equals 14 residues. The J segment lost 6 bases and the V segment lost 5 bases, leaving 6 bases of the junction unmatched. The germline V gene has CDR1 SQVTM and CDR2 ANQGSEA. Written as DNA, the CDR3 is TGCAGCGTTATAGGGACAGGGGCCCATGAAAAACTGTTTTTT. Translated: CSVIGTGAHEKLFF.

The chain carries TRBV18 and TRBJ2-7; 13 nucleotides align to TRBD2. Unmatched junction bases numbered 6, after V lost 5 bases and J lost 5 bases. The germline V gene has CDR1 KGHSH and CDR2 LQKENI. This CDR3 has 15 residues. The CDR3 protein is CASSSTSGRAHEQYF. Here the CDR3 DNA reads TGTGCCAGCTCATCTACTAGCGGGAGGGCCCACGAGCAGTACTTC.

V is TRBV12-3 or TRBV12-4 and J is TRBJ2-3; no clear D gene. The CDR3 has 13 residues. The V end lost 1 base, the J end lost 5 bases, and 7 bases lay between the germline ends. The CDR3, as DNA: TGTGCCAGCAGTTTAGGCAGAATAGATACGCAGTATTTT. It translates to CASSLGRIDTQYF.

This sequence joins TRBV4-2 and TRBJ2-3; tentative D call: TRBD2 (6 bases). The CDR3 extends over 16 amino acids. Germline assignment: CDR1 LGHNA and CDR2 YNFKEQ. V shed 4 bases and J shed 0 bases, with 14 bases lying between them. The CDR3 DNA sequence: TGTGCCAGCAGCCCTGGAACCGGGACTAGCACAGATACGCAGTATTTT. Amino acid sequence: CASSPGTGTSTDTQYF.

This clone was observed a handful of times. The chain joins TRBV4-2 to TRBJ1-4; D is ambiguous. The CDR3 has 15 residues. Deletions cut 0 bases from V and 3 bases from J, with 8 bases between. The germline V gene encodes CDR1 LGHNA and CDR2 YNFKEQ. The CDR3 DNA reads TGTGCCAGCAGCCAAGATGGTAACTCTAATGAAAAACTGTTTTTT. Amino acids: CASSQDGNSNEKLFF.